This entry is about one T cell receptor beta chain. This receptor's antigen is unknown. No clone much larger than this one lies a single base away; base qualities are absent. Trimmed from V: 5 bases; trimmed from J: 4 bases; junction bases lacking a gene match: 6. CDR1 and CDR2, per the germline V gene, are MDHEN and SYDVKM. The CDR3, cysteine through phenylalanine, is 14 amino acids long. Only the CDR3 part of the read is kept: 42 bases, read in frame from the first base. These data are taken from a study of cytomegalovirus exposure and HLA in healthy donors (dated by TCRdb to 2015 to 2018). Regarding the study in general: According to an earlier analysis of 587 of the donors, roughly 180 million T cells yielded 117 million unique TCR beta sequences and about 300 Gb of sequence data. About 330 gigabases of sequencing data and roughly 81 million unique TCR sequences made up an early release that covered 500 to 650 HLA-typed donors. The genetic ancestry cluster associated with self-reported Caucasian donors included 70% to 85% of the 398 genotyped donors. The study was designed to test whether signatures of past pathogen exposure could be identified by cataloging public T cell receptors. The study profiled the T cell repertoires of hundreds of subjects by immunosequencing and related them to cytomegalovirus serostatus. A separate validation cohort of 90 to 150 different subjects was used in addition to the roughly 700-subject first cohort. To predict cytomegalovirus infection status, the study combined high-throughput TCR immunosequencing, statistical association of individual TCRs with disease status, and machine learning. To study patterns of TCR occurrence, a later analysis re-analyzed previously published TCR beta repertoires from several hundred donors and added high-resolution HLA genotyping. Rather than using new phenotypic data, the later analysis identified candidate immune exposures from TCR beta sequences and from how often those sequences occurred across donors. In an earlier analysis of 500 to 650 of the donors, high-throughput TCR beta sequencing was used to judge whether each TCR beta V gene segment behaved as functional or pseudogenic. Alongside the repertoire data, information on donor age, sex, ethnicity and CMV serostatus was compiled. A later genetic analysis used genome-wide SNP genotypes for about 65% of the roughly 670 donors, treating that subset as a discovery cohort. Every repertoire in the discovery cohort had been generated on one and the same sequencing platform. HLA typing included class I and class II loci at four-digit resolution. Typing coverage varied by locus: roughly 620-640 donors for A, B, C, DRB1 and DQB1; more than 500 for DQA1; about 590 for DPA1; 450 to 480 for DPB1. A handful of DR-DQ haplotypes were handled as single units for association and clustering because linkage in the cohort was strong. Among 300 to 500 genotyped donors of the cohort, an average of roughly 230,000 unique TCR beta nucleotide sequences was sequenced per donor, of which about 20% were non-productive. The research as a whole found: Correlated functional status among segregating V segments might be attributable to linkage disequilibrium, but an unknown experimental factor could not be ruled out. The sequencing pipeline was judged likely to have produced a cluster of highly shared sequence variants as a technical artifact. Only TCR beta chains were sequenced in this cohort, and the absence of alpha or paired-chain data limited detectable features. Three of the identified cytomegalovirus-associated TCR beta chains were confirmed in vitro to be specific for cytomegalovirus antigens. A further reported finding was that TCR beta sequences accurately predicted the HLA-A and HLA-B alleles for most subjects in the first cohort. Several of the top co-occurrence clusters appeared to be linked to parvovirus B19, influenza, CMV and Epstein-Barr virus, according to a later analysis. Across donors, most TCR sequences were observed very rarely, whereas some public TCRs were present in many individuals. Specific HLA alleles were associated with 16,951 TCR beta sequences at a false discovery rate of 0.05 in a later analysis. A later analysis found that HLA-associated TCR beta chains were more clonally expanded and had lower generation probabilities than equally common non-associated chains. A later genetic analysis associated a missense DCLRE1C variant with V-gene and J-gene trimming of TCR beta chains, and an independent cohort replicated the association. In both the original and validation cohorts, the classifier was reported to diagnose cytomegalovirus status with high specificity and sensitivity. According to a later analysis, TCR association rates differed among HLA loci, with DRB1 alleles showing the most associated TCRs and HLA-C alleles showing the fewest. Some 16 rarely observed V segments, including chromosome 9 orphons, were excluded from the earlier analysis of a few hundred of the donors because counts were too low. In a later genetic analysis, fewer N-insertions in productive TCRs were reported among donors in an Asian-associated ancestry cluster than the approximately 710-donor mean. Assigning TCR associations to individual alleles was difficult when HLA alleles, especially DR and DQ, strongly co-occurred. The authors suggested that the approach could potentially be generalized to other disease states and immunological phenotypes. CMV serostatus was the only immune exposure information available for the cohort. Broadly in line with IMGT annotations, most TCR beta V segments showed up in productive rearrangements about 87% or about 30% of the time in an earlier analysis of approximately 600 of the donors. The study listed 164 TCR beta chains as associated with cytomegalovirus. Because HLA typing was missing for some donors at each locus, association tests included only the typed subset. Some IMGT-functional V segments, including TRBV6-2 and TRBV6-3, could not be distinguished by the 87-base-pair reads and were therefore excluded. Roughly uniform sequencing depth across donors was assumed in presence/absence analyses, although this assumption may not hold. Most CMV-associated TCR beta chains appeared to be HLA-restricted in a later analysis, and the HLA associations seemed to be driven largely by CMV exposure.

Libraries came from the immunoSEQ multiplex PCR assay. For the multiplex PCR, a mixture combining 60 forward primers for TCR Vbeta segments and 13 reverse primers for TCR Jbeta segments was used. Amplification of the CDR3 region of rearranged TCR beta genes was performed with a multiplex PCR assay on genomic DNA. The amplified TCR beta libraries were sequenced on the Illumina HiSeq System as 87-base-pair reads. The paper's processing steps were these. Across the 500 to 850 repertoires, a later analysis counted approximately 75 million unique TCR beta chains, roughly 11 million of which were shared by at least two donors. Raw reads were error-corrected and collapsed into unique sequences by a nearest-neighbor algorithm in which closely related sequences were merged to remove PCR and sequencing errors. CDR3 sequences were aligned to IMGT reference sequences to assign V, D and J gene segments. For a sequence to be retained, a match of at least six nucleotides was required to both a V gene segment and a J gene segment. A rearrangement counted as productive if the CDR3 had no stop codons and remained in frame with V and J, and every other rearrangement counted as non-productive. Following IMGT convention, CDR3 was defined as the stretch from the second conserved V-encoded cysteine up to the conserved J-encoded phenylalanine. The earlier analysis of approximately 590 of the donors excluded any sequence lacking an unambiguous match to a single V gene segment. An earlier analysis of roughly 590 of the donors called V segments functional above 56.7% productive rearrangements and segregating when the between-donor standard deviation exceeded 5%. A statistical classification framework was built for diagnosing cytomegalovirus status from the catalog of TCR beta chain sequences. V and J gene assignment, in a later analysis, came from comparing TCR nucleotide sequences with IMGT/GENE-DB human TR gene sequences. In a later analysis, CDR3 sequences and most-parsimonious VDJ recombination scenarios were assigned using the TCRdist pipeline. A later analysis defined each TCR beta chain by its CDR3 amino acid sequence plus V-gene family, and excluded reads lacking a unique V-gene family. To address suspected cross-contamination and a sequencing artifact, a later analysis removed 450 to 700 highly shared, low-generation-probability nucleotide sequences. In a later analysis, a clonal expansion index was calculated for each public chain from normalized within-repertoire ranks of inferred template counts. In a later analysis, generation probabilities were computed using a VDJ recombination model fitted to out-of-frame rearrangements, and the results were checked against IGoR. A later analysis scored TCR-TCR, TCR-HLA and TCR-CMV co-occurrence with hypergeometric tests, applying a repertoire-size bias correction to TCR pairs. A later analysis estimated false discovery rates by permuting HLA or CMV assignments 20 times. In a later analysis, co-occurring TCRs were grouped using DBSCAN, and TCRdist sequence similarity was added for clustering within HLA-allele-positive subsets. Co-occurrence clustering excluded repertoires with fewer than 30,000 or more than 120,000 public chains, plus five with anomalous nucleotide sharing. The clones in this table, taken by TCRdb from immuneACCESS, are in-frame only. Not every clone is retained; where verified, under half of the shortfall comes from an unresolved V gene, and the cause of the rest is unknown. The DNA gave D and trimming, while V, J and clone size come from that table. For this sample the table gives 200,000 to 250,000 clones, of which approximately 80% were detected only once. The ten most abundant clones make up 3% to 4% of the sample.

The cohort consisted of 670 or so healthy bone marrow donors. At the time of sampling, all cohort members were nominally healthy, though unrecorded immune exposures were likely present. The donor was CMV seronegative and was included in the group of around 320 seronegative cohort members. Every donor gave a peripheral blood sample, and the peripheral blood mononuclear cells from that sample were used for TCR beta sequencing. The Qiagen DNeasy Blood Extraction Kit was used to extract genomic DNA from the blood cell samples. Specimen: PBMCs. Rearrangement joined TRBV28 to TRBJ1-2, and TRBD1 matches 8 of the central bases. The sequence was collected from a male donor in good health and CMV-seronegative. The CDR3 protein sequence reads: CASSQWDRIYGYTF. In nucleotide form, the sequence is TGTGCCAGCAGTCAGTGGGACAGGATCTATGGCTACACCTTC.